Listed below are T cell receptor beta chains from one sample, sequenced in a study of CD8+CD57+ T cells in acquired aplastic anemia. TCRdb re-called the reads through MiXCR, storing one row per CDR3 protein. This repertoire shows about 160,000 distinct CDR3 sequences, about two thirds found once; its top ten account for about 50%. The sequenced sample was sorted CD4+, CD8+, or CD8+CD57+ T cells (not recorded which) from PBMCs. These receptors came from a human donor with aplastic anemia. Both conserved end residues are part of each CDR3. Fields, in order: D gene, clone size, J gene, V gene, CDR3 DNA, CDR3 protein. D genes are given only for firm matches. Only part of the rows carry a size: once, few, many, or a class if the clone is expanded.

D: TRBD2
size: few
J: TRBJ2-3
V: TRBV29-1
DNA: TGCAGCGTCGGACTAGCGGGGGCCAGCACAGATACGCAGTATTTT
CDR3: CSVGLAGASTDTQYF

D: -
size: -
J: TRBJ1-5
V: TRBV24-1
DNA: TGTGCCACCAGTGATTTGAGGGGGGTGCCCCAGCATTTT
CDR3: CATSDLRGVPQHF

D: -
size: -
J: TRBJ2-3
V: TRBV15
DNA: TGTGCCACCAGCAGTCAGATCTCAGATACGCAGTATTTT
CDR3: CATSSQISDTQYF

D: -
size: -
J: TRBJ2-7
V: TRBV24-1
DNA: TGTGCCACCAGTGGCCTGGACAGCCGTCACGAGCAGTACTTC
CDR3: CATSGLDSRHEQYF

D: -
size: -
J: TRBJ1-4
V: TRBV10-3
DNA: TGTGCCATCACCCGGCAGCTTAATGAAAAACTGTTTTTT
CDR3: CAITRQLNEKLFF

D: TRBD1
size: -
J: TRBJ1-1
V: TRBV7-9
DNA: TGTGCCAGCAGCCTCGGGACAGGAGAAACTGAAGCTTTCTTT
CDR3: CASSLGTGETEAFF

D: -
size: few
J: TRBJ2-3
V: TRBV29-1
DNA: TGCAGCGCTGAAGAGACAGGAGATACGCAGTATTTT
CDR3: CSAEETGDTQYF

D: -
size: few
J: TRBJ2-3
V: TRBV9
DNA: TGTGCCAGCAGCGGCAACTTGGGAGATACGCAGTATTTT
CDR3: CASSGNLGDTQYF

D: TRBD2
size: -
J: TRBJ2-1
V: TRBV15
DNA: TGTGCCACCAGCAGAGAGACTAGCGGGGGATACAATGAGCAGTTCTTC
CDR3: CATSRETSGGYNEQFF

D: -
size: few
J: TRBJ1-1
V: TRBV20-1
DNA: TGCAGTGCTAGACCTGGACACGTGAACACTGAAGCTTTCTTT
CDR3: CSARPGHVNTEAFF

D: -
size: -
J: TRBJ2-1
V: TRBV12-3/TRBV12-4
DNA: TGTGCCAGCAGTTTATTGGCAGGGAGGACGAATGAGCAGTTCTTC
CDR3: CASSLLAGRTNEQFF

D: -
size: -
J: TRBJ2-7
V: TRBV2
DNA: TGTGCCAGCAGAGATACAGGATTGAGCTACGAGCAGTACTTC
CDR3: CASRDTGLSYEQYF

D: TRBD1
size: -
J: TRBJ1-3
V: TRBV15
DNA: TGTGCCACCAGCGCAGGGGGTACTGGAAACACCATATATTTT
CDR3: CATSAGGTGNTIYF

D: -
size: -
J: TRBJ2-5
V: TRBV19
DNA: TGTGCCAGTAGTGGTGTCAGGCTAGAGACCCAGTACTTC
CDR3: CASSGVRLETQYF

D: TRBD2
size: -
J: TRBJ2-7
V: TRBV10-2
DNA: TGCGCAGGACTAGCTTACGAGCAGTACTTC
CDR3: CAGLAYEQYF

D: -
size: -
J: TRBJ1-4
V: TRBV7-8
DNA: TGTGCCAGCAGCTTCACGGGGGCTAGTGAAAAACTGCTTTTT
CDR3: CASSFTGASEKLLF

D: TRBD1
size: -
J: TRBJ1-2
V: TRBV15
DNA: TGTGCCACCGGCAGGGGACAGGGGGCATATGGCTACACCTTC
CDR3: CATGRGQGAYGYTF

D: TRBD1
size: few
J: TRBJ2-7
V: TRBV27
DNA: TGTGCCAGCAGTTTGACAGGGACCTACGAGCAGTACTTC
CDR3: CASSLTGTYEQYF

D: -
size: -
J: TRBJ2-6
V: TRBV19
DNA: TGTGCCAGTAGTACCCGAATATCTGGGGCCAACGTCCTGACTTTC
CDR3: CASSTRISGANVLTF

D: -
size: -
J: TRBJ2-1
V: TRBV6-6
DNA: TGTGCCAGCAGCAGAACGCGGGTGGAGGAGCAGTTCTTC
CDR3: CASSRTRVEEQFF

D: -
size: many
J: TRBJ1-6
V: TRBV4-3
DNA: TGCGCCAGCAGCCAAGATTTAGGACATCGGGAGTATAATTCACCCCTCCACTTT
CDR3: CASSQDLGHREYNSPLHF

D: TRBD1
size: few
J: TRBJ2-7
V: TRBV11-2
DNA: TGTGCCAGCAGCTTAGCTGACAGGGGCTACGAGCAGTACTTC
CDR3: CASSLADRGYEQYF

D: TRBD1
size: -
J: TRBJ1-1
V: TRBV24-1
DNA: TGTGCCACCAGTGATTCCGGGACAGGGGAAACTGAAGCTTTCTTT
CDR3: CATSDSGTGETEAFF

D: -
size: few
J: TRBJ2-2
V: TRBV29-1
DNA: TGCAGCGCCAAAGGGGTAGAGTTAAACACCGGGGAGCTGTTTTTT
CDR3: CSAKGVELNTGELFF

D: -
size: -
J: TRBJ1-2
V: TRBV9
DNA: TGTGCCAGCAGCTCCCCGTTTGCCGGAGCACATGGCTACACCTTC
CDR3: CASSSPFAGAHGYTF

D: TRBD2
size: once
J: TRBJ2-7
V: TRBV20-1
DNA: TGCAGTGCTAGAGAGACCAGCGGGAGGGACTACGAGCAGTACTTC
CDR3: CSARETSGRDYEQYF

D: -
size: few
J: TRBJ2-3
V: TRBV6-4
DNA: TGTGCCAGCAGTGACTCGACCACAGATACGCAGTATTTT
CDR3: CASSDSTTDTQYF

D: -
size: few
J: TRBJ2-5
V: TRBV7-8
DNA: TGTGCCAGCAACCCCCATCCCGGGACTCTGAAAGAGACCCAGTACTTC
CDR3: CASNPHPGTLKETQYF